The 26 T cell receptor beta chains in this list originate from one sample, sequenced in a study of vaccination and CD4 T cells after COVID-19. Sequenced with the Oncomine TCR Beta short-read assay was DNA taken from cultured CD4+ T cells. From the PCR reads, TCRdb called clonotypes with MiXCR, one entry per CDR3 protein. The sample shows about 6,500 distinct CDR3 sequences, approximately 50% of them seen only once. What these receptors recognize is not known. This sample's treatment: approximately 10-day PBMC culture with coronavirus spike peptide pools or control peptides (ViraFEST assay). The unexposed donor gave CD4+ T cells before the COVID-19 pandemic (2011-2018). Sequencing was performed on CD4+ T cells from blood, cultured in vitro. The receptors derive from a human donor in good health.

This clonotype has only a few counts. CDR3 loop: CASSTRLGGLHYGYTF. CDR3 bases: TGTGCCAGTAGTACCCGACTGGGTGGACTGCACTATGGCTACACCTTC. This sequence joins TRBV12-3 or TRBV12-4 and TRBJ1-2; D is unresolved. Trimming took off 9 bases at V and 3 bases at J, with 23 bases between the two ends. The CDR3 is 16 amino acids.

This clonotype was seen more than once but under ten times. This sequence joins TRBV7-9 and TRBJ2-7; D possibly corresponds to TRBD1 (6 bases). Germline assignment: CDR1 SEHNR and CDR2 FQNEAQ (reference sequence). The CDR3 consists of 14 residues. Trimming took off 2 bases at V and 4 bases at J, with 12 bases between the two ends. CDR3 region: CASSLRVDSYEQYF. The CDR3 bases are TGTGCCAGCAGCTTAAGGGTGGACAGTTACGAGCAGTACTTC.

This clonotype was detected a few times. This chain connects TRBV19 to TRBJ2-1; possibly TRBD1 for D (5 bases). V lost 6 bases to trimming and J lost 0 bases, with 9 bases between them. Germline CDR1 and CDR2: LNHDA and SQIVND (reference sequence). The CDR3 spans 14 residues. The CDR3 DNA follows: TGTGCCAGTAGCAGGGAAAGCTCCTACAATGAGCAGTTCTTC. Translation: CASSRESSYNEQFF.

The chain employs TRBV2 and TRBJ1-2; 7 bases are shared with TRBD1. The germline V gene has CDR1 SNHLY and CDR2 FYNNEI. This CDR3 region has 13 residues. V lost 3 bases and J lost 8; bases outside the gene matches: 6. The CDR3 nucleotides are TGTGCCAGCAGTGAGACAGGGTTATGGGGCTACACCTTC. Residues: CASSETGLWGYTF. Looking up the rest from reference TRBV2 and TRBJ1-2 gives the full variable domain: EPEVTQTPSHQVTQMGQEVILRCVPISNHLYFYWYRQILGQKVEFLVSFYNNEISEKSEIFDDQFSVERPDGSNFTLKIRSTKLEDSAMYFCASSETGLWGYTFGSGTRLTVV.

V is TRBV7-9 and J is TRBJ1-2; 7 nucleotides match TRBD1. Germline trimming cut 8 bases from V and 1 base from J; bases unmatched to any gene: 4. Germline lookup yields CDR1 SEHNR and CDR2 FQNEAQ (reference sequence). The CDR3 loop spans 13 amino acids. CDR3 residues: CASGRGGNYGYTF. For the CDR3, the DNA is TGTGCCAGCGGCAGGGGGGGTAACTATGGCTACACCTTC.

This rearrangement joins TRBV30 to TRBJ2-7; perhaps TRBD1 as D (5 bases). The CDR3 is made up of 15 amino acids. Germline CDR1 is GTSNPN and CDR2 is SVGIG (reference sequence). Trimming pared 4 bases from V and 3 bases from J, leaving 19 bases between. The CDR3 DNA follows: TGTGCCTGGATGGCAGGGCACGGTAGTAGCTACGAGCAGTACTTC. This codes for CAWMAGHGSSYEQYF.

J is TRBJ2-7 and V is TRBV30, with 7 bases lining up with TRBD2. The J segment lost 5 bases and the V segment lost 3 bases, leaving 13 bases of the junction unmatched. CDR1 is GTSNPN and CDR2 is SVGIG in the germline V gene (reference sequence). The CDR3 spans 15 residues. The CDR3: CAWRRRSSGNHEQYF. CDR3 nucleotide sequence: TGTGCCTGGAGAAGGCGTTCTAGCGGAAACCACGAGCAGTACTTC.

The chain has TRBV19 and TRBJ2-1; D not resolved. Trimming stripped 5 bases from V and 6 bases from J, with 17 bases between. The CDR3 sequence is 15 residues long. Germline values: CDR1 LNHDA, CDR2 SQIVND (reference sequence). The CDR3 loop is CASSPLPPSGNEQFF. In DNA form, the CDR3 reads TGTGCCAGTAGTCCCCTACCACCGTCGGGCAATGAGCAGTTCTTC.

The J gene is TRBJ1-5, the V gene TRBV10-3, with TRBD1 as a possible D gene (5 bases). The germline V and J ends were trimmed by 10 bases and 7 bases, with 14 bases remaining between them. Germline loops: CDR1 ENHRY, CDR2 SYGVKD. The CDR3 covers 12 residues. The CDR3, as DNA: TGTGCCACCGGGACGGACGCACAGCCCCAGCATTTT. Protein sequence: CATGTDAQPQHF.

This clonotype was found a few times. This CDR3 is CASSLGGAGGELFF. CDR3 bases: TGTGCCAGCAGCTTAGGGGGGGCAGGCGGGGAGCTGTTTTTT. The J gene is TRBJ2-2, the V gene TRBV5-4; possible D gene TRBD2, 7 bases. Germline V gives CDR1 SGHNT, CDR2 YYREEE (reference sequence). V lost 2 bases and J lost 7, with 12 bases in between. The CDR3 is 14 residues long.

This clonotype has a handful of counts. This CDR3 is CASSYGTGAQYF. The CDR3 DNA reads as TGTGCCAGCAGTTACGGGACAGGGGCCCAGTACTTC. The chain is built from TRBV6-5 and TRBJ2-5, with 10 bases that match TRBD1. Trimming at V came to 2 bases and at J to 9 bases, leaving 0 bases not matched to a gene. The CDR3 loop spans 12 amino acids. Germline values: CDR1 MNHEY, CDR2 SVGAGI.

This clonotype was detected a few times. The V and J genes are TRBV20-1 and TRBJ1-1; D is undetermined. Germline CDR1 reads DFQATT; CDR2 reads SNEGSKA (reference sequence). V lost 6 bases and J 5 bases, leaving 13 bases between the germline ends. The CDR3 covers 12 residues. This chain's CDR3 is CSAPWVGTEAFF. CDR3 coding DNA: TGCAGTGCCCCTTGGGTGGGAACTGAAGCTTTCTTT.

The rearrangement joins TRBV28 to TRBJ2-3; 8 bases align to TRBD1. The CDR3 covers 14 residues. The trim removed 5 bases at V and 5 bases at J, leaving 6 bases unmatched. Germline-derived CDR1 and CDR2 are MDHEN and SYDVKM. CDR3 sequence reads: CASSTGQVGDTQYF. DNA for the CDR3: TGTGCCAGCAGTACGGGACAGGTGGGAGATACGCAGTATTTT.

The chain uses TRBV6-2 or TRBV6-3 and TRBJ1-5; the D gene is possibly TRBD1 (5 bases). The germline V gene encodes CDR1 MNHEY and CDR2 SVGEGT. V lost 0 bases and J 6 bases, leaving 6 bases between the germline ends. This CDR3 is 13 amino acids long. The CDR3 is CASSYSRGQPQHF. The CDR3 DNA follows: TGTGCCAGCAGTTACTCGAGGGGTCAGCCCCAGCATTTT.

The gene calls are TRBV2 and TRBJ1-3; 9 nucleotides line up with TRBD1. This CDR3 has 16 residues. J was trimmed by 5 bases and V by 5 bases; bases with no gene match: 10. Germline CDR1 is SNHLY and CDR2 is FYNNEI. For the CDR3, the DNA is TGTGCCAGCAGTTTCCCCCTGGGACAGGGCAGAAACACCATATATTTT. This sequence encodes CASSFPLGQGRNTIYF. Based on the CDR3 plus reference TRBV2 and TRBJ1-3, the full variable domain is EPEVTQTPSHQVTQMGQEVILRCVPISNHLYFYWYRQILGQKVEFLVSFYNNEISEKSEIFDDQFSVERPDGSNFTLKIRSTKLEDSAMYFCASSFPLGQGRNTIYFGEGSWLTVV.

This chain links TRBV7-6 with TRBJ1-1; a possible D gene is TRBD1 (6 bases). V was shortened by 5 bases and J by 2 bases, with 12 bases between the two germline ends. Germline V gives CDR1 SGHVS, CDR2 FNYEAQ. This CDR3 is 14 amino acids long. CDR3 sequence (DNA): TGTGCCAGCAGCCCAACAGGGATCAACACTGAAGCTTTCTTT. This translates into CASSPTGINTEAFF.

This clonotype was seen once. V usage is TRBV10-1 and J usage is TRBJ2-1; TRBD1 matches at 10 bases. The J segment lost 8 bases and the V segment lost 8 bases, leaving 15 bases of the junction unmatched. The CDR3 loop spans 16 amino acids. Germline-derived CDR1 and CDR2 are WNHNN and SYGVQD (reference sequence). The CDR3 loop reads CASSYEEGQGYDEQFF. As DNA, the CDR3 is TGCGCCAGCTCCTACGAGGAGGGACAGGGGTATGATGAGCAGTTCTTC.

The table lists this clonotype with a few counts. The genes are TRBV10-3 and TRBJ2-2, with TRBD1 identical over 10 bases. The J segment lost 7 bases and the V segment lost 6 bases, leaving 5 bases of the junction unmatched. This CDR3 comprises 14 residues. Germline loops: CDR1 ENHRY, CDR2 SYGVKD. The CDR3 DNA is TGTGCCATCAGCTGGACAGGGGGAAACGGGGAGCTGTTTTTT. It codes for CAISWTGGNGELFF.

V gene TRBV7-2 combines with J gene TRBJ2-1; TRBD2 aligns across 9 bases. Germline CDR1 reads SGHTA; CDR2 reads FQGNSA. After removal of 6 bases from V and 1 base from J, the junction contained 4 bases not matched to a gene. The CDR3 extends over 15 amino acids. CDR3 coding DNA: TGTGCCAGCAGTCCTACTAGCGGGTCCTACAATGAGCAGTTCTTC. Protein product: CASSPTSGSYNEQFF.

This clonotype has more than one count but fewer than ten. The chain couples TRBV7-9 to TRBJ2-6; 7 bases map to TRBD1. Per germline, CDR1 SEHNR and CDR2 FQNEAQ (reference sequence). This CDR3 region has 18 residues. V trimming: 5 bases; J trimming: 1 base; junction bases outside the gene matches: 11. CDR3 region: CASSARQGRNSGANVLTF. In DNA, the CDR3 is TGTGCCAGCAGCGCCAGACAGGGAAGGAATTCTGGGGCCAACGTCCTGACTTTC.

The V call is TRBV20-1, the J call TRBJ2-7; 12 nucleotides line up with TRBD2. After removal of 5 bases from V and 1 base from J, the junction contained 6 bases not matched to a gene. Germline V gives CDR1 DFQATT, CDR2 SNEGSKA (reference sequence). The length of the CDR3 is 15 residues. CDR3 sequence: CSASRGLAGSYEQYF. For the CDR3, the DNA is TGCAGTGCTTCTAGAGGACTAGCGGGATCCTACGAGCAGTACTTC.

The rearrangement joins TRBV21-1 to TRBJ2-5; the DNA was not compared with TRBD1, the D call given in the table. TRBV21-1 constitutes a pseudogene. This CDR3 spans 16 amino acids. CDR3 in DNA: TGTGCCAGCAGCAAAGTGTCGGTCAGGGGGCAAGAGACCCAGTACTTC. Encoded protein: CASSKVSVRGQETQYF.

J is TRBJ2-1 and V is TRBV27, with 8 bases that match TRBD2. Germline-derived CDR1 and CDR2 are MNHEY and SMNVEV (reference sequence). V dropped 3 bases and J dropped 7; count of bases not matched to a gene: 11. This CDR3 is 16 amino acids long. The CDR3: CASSFLSAGVSNEQFF. The CDR3 DNA is TGTGCCAGCAGTTTCCTGTCAGCGGGAGTAAGTAATGAGCAGTTCTTC.

The V call is TRBV7-9, the J call TRBJ2-3, with D possibly matching TRBD1 (6 bases). The CDR3 spans 15 residues. V gave up 3 bases and J gave up 2 bases, with 12 bases separating them. Germline CDR1 is SEHNR and CDR2 is FQNEAQ (reference sequence). The CDR3 reads CASSFGTRATDTQYF. CDR3 coding DNA: TGTGCCAGCAGCTTCGGGACACGAGCCACAGATACGCAGTATTTT.

This rearrangement joins TRBV6-1 to TRBJ1-2, with D tentatively TRBD1 (5 bases). Germline assignment: CDR1 MNHNS and CDR2 SASEGT. The V end was cut by 2 bases, the J end by 6 bases, with 16 bases between. This CDR3 contains 15 residues. This CDR3 is CASSEWGLRGNGYTF. Here the CDR3 DNA reads TGTGCCAGCAGTGAATGGGGGTTAAGAGGAAATGGCTACACCTTC.

The J gene is TRBJ1-5, the V gene TRBV20-1, with 8 bases that match TRBD1. Germline CDR1 and CDR2: DFQATT and SNEGSKA (reference sequence). Unmatched junction bases numbered 10, after V lost 4 bases and J lost 2 bases. The CDR3 runs to 16 residues. The CDR3 here is CSATPGGGGGNQPQHF. The DNA for the CDR3 is TGCAGTGCTACTCCAGGGGGCGGAGGGGGCAATCAGCCCCAGCATTTT.